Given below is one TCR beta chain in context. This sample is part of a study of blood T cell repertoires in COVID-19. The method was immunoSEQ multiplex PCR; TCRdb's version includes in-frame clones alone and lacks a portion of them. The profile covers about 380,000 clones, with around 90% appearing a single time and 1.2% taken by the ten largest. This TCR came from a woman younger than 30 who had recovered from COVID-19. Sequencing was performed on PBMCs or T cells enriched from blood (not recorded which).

CDR3 sequence reads: CASSGHLSTGELFF. The CDR3 nucleotides read TGTGCCAGCAGCGGCCATCTCTCAACCGGGGAGCTGTTTTTT. The chain uses TRBV7-9 and TRBJ2-2; D remains ambiguous. The V and J ends lost 5 bases and 5 bases respectively, with 12 bases between them. The CDR3 has 14 residues. Germline lookup yields CDR1 SEHNR and CDR2 FQNEAQ (reference sequence). Full variable domain (outside the CDR3, taken from reference TRBV7-9 and TRBJ2-2): DTGVSQNPRHKITKRGQNVTFRCDPISEHNRLYWYRQTLGQGPEFLTYFQNEAQLEKSRLLSDRFSAERPKGSFSTLEIQRTEQGDSAMYLCASSGHLSTGELFFGEGSRLTVL.